This T cell receptor (beta chain) derives from a study of shared clonotypes between healthy human individuals. Broader study findings: Shared clonotypes: about 4.6% naive CD4, roughly 4% naive CD8, 2.3% memory CD4, about 0.41% memory CD8.

Approximately 200 ng DNA, tens of thousands of T cell genomes, went into each sorted-subset replicate PCR. The data were produced by immunoSEQ multiplex PCR, yet TCRdb's version contains in-frame clones alone and is incomplete. The sample shows approximately 940,000 clones, less than 85% of them seen only once. Trimming shortened V by 5 bases and J by 7 bases, and 12 bases separated the two germline ends. There are 13 residues in the CDR3. The V gene's germline CDR1 is SGHVS and CDR2 FNYEAQ. Concerning this clone: No antigen is known for it.

The origin of this receptor is a man younger than 35 in good health. Sequenced sample: memory CD4+ T cells sorted from blood. Subset given: CD45RA-negative fraction. The chain combines TRBV7-6 with TRBJ2-1; possible D gene TRBD2, 5 bases. The CDR3 region is CASSGETRNEQFF. DNA for the CDR3: TGTGCCAGCAGCGGGGAGACTCGGAATGAGCAGTTCTTC.